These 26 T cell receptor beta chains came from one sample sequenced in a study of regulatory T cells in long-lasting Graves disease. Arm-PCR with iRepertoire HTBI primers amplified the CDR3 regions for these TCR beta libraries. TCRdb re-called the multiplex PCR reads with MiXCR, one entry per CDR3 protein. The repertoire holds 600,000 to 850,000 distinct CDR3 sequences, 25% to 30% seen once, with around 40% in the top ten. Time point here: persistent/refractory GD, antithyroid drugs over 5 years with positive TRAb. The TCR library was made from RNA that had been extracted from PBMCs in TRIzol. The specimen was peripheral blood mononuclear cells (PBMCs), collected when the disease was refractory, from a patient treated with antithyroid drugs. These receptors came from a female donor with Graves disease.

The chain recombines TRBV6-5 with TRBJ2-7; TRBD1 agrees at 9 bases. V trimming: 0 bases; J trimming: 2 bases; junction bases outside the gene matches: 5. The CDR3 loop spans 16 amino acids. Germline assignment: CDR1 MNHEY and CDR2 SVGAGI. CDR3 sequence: CASSYSWDRATYEQYF. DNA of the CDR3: TGTGCCAGCAGTTACTCATGGGACAGGGCGACCTACGAGCAGTACTTC.

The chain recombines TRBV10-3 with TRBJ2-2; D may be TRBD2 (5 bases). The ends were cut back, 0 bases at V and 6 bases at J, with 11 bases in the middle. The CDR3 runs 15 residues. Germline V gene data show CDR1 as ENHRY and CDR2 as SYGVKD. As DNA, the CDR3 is TGTGCCATCAGTGAGTCGCTCCGGGAAGCCGGGGAGCTGTTTTTT. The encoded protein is CAISESLREAGELFF.

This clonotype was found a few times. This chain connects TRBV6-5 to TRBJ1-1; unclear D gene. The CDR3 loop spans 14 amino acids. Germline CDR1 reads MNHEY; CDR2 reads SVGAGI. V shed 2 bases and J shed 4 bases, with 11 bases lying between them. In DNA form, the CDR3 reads TGTGCCAGCAGTTACGGGCAGGCCGGCACTGAAGCTTTCTTT. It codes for CASSYGQAGTEAFF.

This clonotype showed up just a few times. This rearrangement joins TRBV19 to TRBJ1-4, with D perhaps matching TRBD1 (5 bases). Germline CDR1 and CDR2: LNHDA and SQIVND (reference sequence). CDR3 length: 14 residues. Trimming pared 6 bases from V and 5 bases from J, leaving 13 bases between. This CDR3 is CASSLRDPNEKLFF. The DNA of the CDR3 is TGTGCCAGTAGCCTCCGGGACCCCAATGAAAAACTGTTTTTT.

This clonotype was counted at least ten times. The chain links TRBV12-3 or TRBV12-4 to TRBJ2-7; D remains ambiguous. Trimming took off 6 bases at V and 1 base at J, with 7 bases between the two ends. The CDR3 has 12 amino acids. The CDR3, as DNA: TGTGCCAGCAGCTTATATTCCTACGAGCAGTACTTC. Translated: CASSLYSYEQYF.

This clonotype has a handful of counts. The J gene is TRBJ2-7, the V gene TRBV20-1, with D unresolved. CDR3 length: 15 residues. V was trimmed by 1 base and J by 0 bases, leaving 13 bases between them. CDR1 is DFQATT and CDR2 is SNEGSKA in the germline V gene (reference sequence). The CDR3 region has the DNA TGCAGTGCTAGAGTAGCTAGAACGAACTCCTACGAGCAGTACTTC. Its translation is CSARVARTNSYEQYF.

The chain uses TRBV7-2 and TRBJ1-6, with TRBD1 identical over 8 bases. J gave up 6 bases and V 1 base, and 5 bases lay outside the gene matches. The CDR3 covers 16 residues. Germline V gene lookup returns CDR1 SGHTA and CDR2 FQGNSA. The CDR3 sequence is CASSLVGTGVNSPLHF. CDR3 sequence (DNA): TGTGCCAGCAGCTTAGTCGGGACAGGCGTTAATTCACCCCTCCACTTT. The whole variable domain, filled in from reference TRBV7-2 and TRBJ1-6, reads GAGVSQSPSNKVTEKGKDVELRCDPISGHTALYWYRQSLGQGLEFLIYFQGNSAPDKSGLPSDRFSAERTGGSVSTLTIQRTQQEDSAVYLCASSLVGTGVNSPLHFGNGTRLTVT.

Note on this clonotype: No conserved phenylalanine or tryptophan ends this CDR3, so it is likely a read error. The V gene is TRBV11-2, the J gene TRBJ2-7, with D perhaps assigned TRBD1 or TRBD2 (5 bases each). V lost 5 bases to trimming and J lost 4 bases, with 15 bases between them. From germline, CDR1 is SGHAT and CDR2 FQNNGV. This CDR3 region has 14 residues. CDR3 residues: CASSPGLDLYEQYL. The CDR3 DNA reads TGTGCCAGCAGCCCGGGGCTAGATTTATACGAGCAGTACCTC.

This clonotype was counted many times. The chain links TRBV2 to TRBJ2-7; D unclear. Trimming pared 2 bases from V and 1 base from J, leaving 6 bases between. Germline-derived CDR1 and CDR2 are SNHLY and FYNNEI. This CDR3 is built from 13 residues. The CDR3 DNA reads TGTGCCAGCAGTGAACAGGCTTCCTACGAGCAGTACTTC. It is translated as CASSEQASYEQYF.

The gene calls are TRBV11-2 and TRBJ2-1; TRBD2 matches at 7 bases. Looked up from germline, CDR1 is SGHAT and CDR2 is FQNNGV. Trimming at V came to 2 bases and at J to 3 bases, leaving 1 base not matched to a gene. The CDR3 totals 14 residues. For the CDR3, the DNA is TGTGCCAGCAGCTTACAGCGGGGCTACAATGAGCAGTTCTTC. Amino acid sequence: CASSLQRGYNEQFF.

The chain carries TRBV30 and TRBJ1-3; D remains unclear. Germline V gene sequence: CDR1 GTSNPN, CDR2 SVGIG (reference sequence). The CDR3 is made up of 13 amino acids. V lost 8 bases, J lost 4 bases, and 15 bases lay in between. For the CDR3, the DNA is TGTGCCCGTAAGGGTGATTCCGGAAACACCATATATTTT. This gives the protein CARKGDSGNTIYF.

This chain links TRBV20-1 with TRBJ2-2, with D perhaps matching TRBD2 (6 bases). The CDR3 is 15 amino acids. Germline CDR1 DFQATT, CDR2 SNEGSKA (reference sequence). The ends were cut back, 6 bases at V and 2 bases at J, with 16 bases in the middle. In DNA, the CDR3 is TGCAGTGCAACGACCGGGACTTACAACACCGGGGAGCTGTTTTTT. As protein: CSATTGTYNTGELFF.

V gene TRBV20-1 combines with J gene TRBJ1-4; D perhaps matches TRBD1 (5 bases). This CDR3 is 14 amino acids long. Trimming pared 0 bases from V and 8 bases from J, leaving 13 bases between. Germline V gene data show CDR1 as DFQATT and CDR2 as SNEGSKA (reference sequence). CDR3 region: CSARDGNGGEKLFF. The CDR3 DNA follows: TGCAGTGCTAGAGACGGCAACGGGGGGGAAAAACTGTTTTTT.

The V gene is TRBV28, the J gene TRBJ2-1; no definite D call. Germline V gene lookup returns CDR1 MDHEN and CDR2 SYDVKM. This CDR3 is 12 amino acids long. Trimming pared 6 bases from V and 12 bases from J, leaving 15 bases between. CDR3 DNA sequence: TGTGCCAGCAGCGCCCTAGTGTCGGGGCAGTTCTTC. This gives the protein CASSALVSGQFF.

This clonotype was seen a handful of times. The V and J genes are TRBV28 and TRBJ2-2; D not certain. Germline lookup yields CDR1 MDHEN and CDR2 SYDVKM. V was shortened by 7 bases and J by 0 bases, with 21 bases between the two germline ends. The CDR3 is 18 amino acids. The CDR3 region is CASNARTPRASNTGELFF. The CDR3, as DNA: TGTGCCAGCAATGCGCGTACGCCCCGAGCGTCGAACACCGGGGAGCTGTTTTTT.

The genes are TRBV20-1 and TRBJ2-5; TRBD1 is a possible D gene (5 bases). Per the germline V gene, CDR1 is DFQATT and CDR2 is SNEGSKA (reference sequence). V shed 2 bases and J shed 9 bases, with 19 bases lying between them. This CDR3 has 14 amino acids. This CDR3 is CSARYSDSAKAQYF. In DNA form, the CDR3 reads TGCAGTGCTAGATATTCTGACAGCGCCAAGGCCCAGTACTTC.

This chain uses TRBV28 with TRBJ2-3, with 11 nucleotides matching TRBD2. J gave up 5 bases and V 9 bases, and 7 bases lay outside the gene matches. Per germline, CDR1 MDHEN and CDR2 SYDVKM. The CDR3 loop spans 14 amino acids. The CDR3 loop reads CARRSGRGKDTQYF. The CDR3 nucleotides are TGTGCCAGGCGTAGCGGGAGGGGGAAAGATACGCAGTATTTT. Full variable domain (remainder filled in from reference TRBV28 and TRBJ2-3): DVKVTQSSRYLVKRTGEKVFLECVQDMDHENMFWYRQDPGLGLRLIYFSYDVKMKEKGDIPEGYSVSREKKERFSLILESASTNQTSMYLCARRSGRGKDTQYFGPGTRLTVL.

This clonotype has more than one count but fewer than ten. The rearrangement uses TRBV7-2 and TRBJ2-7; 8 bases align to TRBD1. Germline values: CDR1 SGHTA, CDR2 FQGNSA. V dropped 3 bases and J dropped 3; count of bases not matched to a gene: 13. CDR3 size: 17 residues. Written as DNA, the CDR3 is TGTGCCAGCAGCTTTGCAGCCGGCGGACAGGGTTTCTACGAGCAGTACTTC. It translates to CASSFAAGGQGFYEQYF.

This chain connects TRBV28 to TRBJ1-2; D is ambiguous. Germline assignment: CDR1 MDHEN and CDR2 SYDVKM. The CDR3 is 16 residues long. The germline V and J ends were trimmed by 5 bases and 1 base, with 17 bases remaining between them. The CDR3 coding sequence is TGTGCCAGCAGTCCCGGACGGAATAAAAATAACTATGGCTACACCTTC. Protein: CASSPGRNKNNYGYTF.

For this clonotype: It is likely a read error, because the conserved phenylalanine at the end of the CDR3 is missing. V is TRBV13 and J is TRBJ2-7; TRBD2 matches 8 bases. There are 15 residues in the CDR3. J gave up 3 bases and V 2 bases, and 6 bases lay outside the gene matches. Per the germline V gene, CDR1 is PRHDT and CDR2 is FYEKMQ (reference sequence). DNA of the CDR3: TGTGCCAGCAGCTTATCGGGCAGCGGGAGCTACGAGCAGTACTCC. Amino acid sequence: CASSLSGSGSYEQYS.

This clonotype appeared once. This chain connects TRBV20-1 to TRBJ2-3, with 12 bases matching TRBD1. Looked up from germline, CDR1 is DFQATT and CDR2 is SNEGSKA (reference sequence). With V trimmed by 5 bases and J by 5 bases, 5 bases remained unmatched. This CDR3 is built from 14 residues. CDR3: CSAPGQGAGDTQYF. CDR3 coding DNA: TGCAGTGCTCCGGGACAGGGGGCCGGAGATACGCAGTATTTT.

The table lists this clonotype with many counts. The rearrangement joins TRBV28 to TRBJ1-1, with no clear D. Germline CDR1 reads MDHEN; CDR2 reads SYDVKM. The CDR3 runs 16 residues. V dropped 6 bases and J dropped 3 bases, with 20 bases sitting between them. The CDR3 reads CASRSPFGVPDTEAFF. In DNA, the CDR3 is TGTGCCAGCAGGAGCCCATTCGGCGTACCTGACACTGAAGCTTTCTTT.

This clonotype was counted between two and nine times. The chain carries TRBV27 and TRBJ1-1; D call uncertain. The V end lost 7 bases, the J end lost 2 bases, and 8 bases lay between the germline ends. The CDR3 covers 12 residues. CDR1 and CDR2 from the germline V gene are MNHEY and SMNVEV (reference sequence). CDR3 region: CASTSGNTEAFF. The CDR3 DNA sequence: TGTGCCAGCACCTCAGGTAACACTGAAGCTTTCTTT.

The DNA of the CDR3 is TGTGCCAGCAGTTTAGAGGGGGCTTACACTGAAGCTTTCTTT. This sequence encodes CASSLEGAYTEAFF. The chain employs TRBV27 and TRBJ1-1; 7 nucleotides agree with TRBD1. J gave up 3 bases and V 2 bases, and 3 bases lay outside the gene matches. The CDR3 loop spans 14 amino acids. Germline CDR1 is MNHEY and CDR2 is SMNVEV (reference sequence).

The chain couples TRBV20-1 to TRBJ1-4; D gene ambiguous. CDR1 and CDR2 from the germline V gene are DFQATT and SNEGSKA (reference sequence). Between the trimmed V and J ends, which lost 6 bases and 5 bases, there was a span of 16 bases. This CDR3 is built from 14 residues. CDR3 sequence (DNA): TGCAGTGCACCCACCGACGGGGTAAATGAAAAACTGTTTTTT. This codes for CSAPTDGVNEKLFF.

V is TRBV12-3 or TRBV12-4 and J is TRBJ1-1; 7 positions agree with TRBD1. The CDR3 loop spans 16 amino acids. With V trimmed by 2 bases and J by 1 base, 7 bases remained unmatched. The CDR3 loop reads CASSLRQGVGNTEAFF. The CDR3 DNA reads TGTGCCAGCAGTTTACGCCAGGGGGTGGGGAACACTGAAGCTTTCTTT.